The next 5 T cell receptor beta chains were all read from a single sample in a study of cytomegalovirus exposure and HLA in healthy donors. With 60 Vbeta and 13 Jbeta primers, the PCR was carried out. Method: immunoSEQ multiplex PCR; TCRdb's copy keeps in-frame clones and lacks some. The sample holds some 120,000 clones, roughly 80% seen once. The specimen was PBMCs. All receptors come from a man aged 30 to 45 in good health and CMV-seronegative.

V and J are TRBV6-1 and TRBJ1-4; weak D call: TRBD1 (5 bases). CDR1 is MNHNS, CDR2 SASEGT, per germline. There are 17 residues in the CDR3. Trimming removed 0 bases from V and 4 bases from J, with 15 bases in between. The CDR3 coding sequence is TGTGCCAGCAGTGAAGCGCTCCGTGTACAGGATAATGAAAAACTGTTTTTT. It specifies CASSEALRVQDNEKLFF.

This rearrangement joins TRBV11-3 to TRBJ2-7; weak D call: TRBD2 (6 bases). From germline, CDR1 is SGHNT and CDR2 YENEEA. Trimming cost V 6 bases and J 0 bases, with 12 bases left between them. This CDR3 spans 14 amino acids. The CDR3 sequence: CASRPRGSSYEQYF. In DNA, the CDR3 is TGTGCCAGCAGACCTCGGGGGAGCTCCTACGAGCAGTACTTC.

This chain connects TRBV13 to TRBJ1-4, with a tentative D call TRBD1 (5 bases). Germline V gives CDR1 PRHDT, CDR2 FYEKMQ (reference sequence). This CDR3 comprises 14 residues. The V end lost 5 bases, the J end lost 8 bases, and 15 bases lay between the germline ends. CDR3 sequence reads: CASSGPSGGEKLFF. The CDR3 nucleotides are TGTGCCAGCAGCGGACCTTCCGGGGGAGAAAAACTGTTTTTT. Complete variable domain (other parts from reference TRBV13 and TRBJ1-4): AAGVIQSPRHLIKEKRETATLKCYPIPRHDTVYWYQQGPGQDPQFLISFYEKMQSDKGSIPDRFSAQQFSDYHSELNMSSLELGDSALYFCASSGPSGGEKLFFGSGTQLSVL.

The chain combines TRBV4-3 with TRBJ2-7; 9 bases agree with TRBD2. The CDR3 is 16 amino acids. The V and J ends lost 0 bases and 0 bases, in that order; junction bases with no gene match: 3. The germline V gene has CDR1 LGHNA and CDR2 YSLEER. The CDR3 nucleotides are TGCGCCAGCAGCCAAGATGCGGGAGGGAGCTCCTACGAGCAGTACTTC. It codes for CASSQDAGGSSYEQYF.

V and J are TRBV7-2 and TRBJ2-3, with D possibly TRBD1 on 6 matching bases. Germline V gene data show CDR1 as SGHTA and CDR2 as FQGNSA. This CDR3 has 14 amino acids. V was trimmed by 2 bases and J by 4 bases, leaving 10 bases between them. The CDR3 region is CASSLLQGADTQYF. DNA for the CDR3: TGTGCCAGCAGCTTATTACAGGGTGCAGATACGCAGTATTTT.